This T cell receptor (beta chain) is drawn from a study of blood T cell repertoires in COVID-19 (dated by TCRdb to the early 2020s). About the investigation overall: The collaborator samples originated in the United States, Italy and Spain and spanned the acute and convalescent phases of COVID-19. Where HLA class I and class II types were available, the types were taken from metadata supplied by the sample provider, not from assay-based typing. Sample metadata almost always included a de-identified subject ID, COVID-19 status, age in years and sex. A freely available public database, intended as a resource for researchers studying the immune response to SARS-CoV-2, is where the repertoires were released. The material from the prospective study consisted of cDNA or gDNA derived from T cells, B-cell-depleted T cells, or PBMCs. The samples were drawn from two sources: the first 160 participants of the ongoing ImmuneRACE study, and 1,000 to 1,500 subjects contributed by 6 global collaborators. Subjects who had been exposed to COVID-19, were actively infected with it, or had recovered from it provided the deeply sampled blood TCRbeta repertoires that made up the dataset.

TCRbeta CDR3 regions were amplified from genomic DNA by means of the immunoSEQ Assay, a bias-controlled multiplex PCR. Processing in the source paper ran as follows. Nucleated cell counts per sample were estimated from amplification of reference gene primers within the assay. Sequence reads were collapsed and filtered to measure the absolute abundance of every unique TCRbeta CDR3 rearrangement. For each sample, productive Simpson clonality was calculated as the square root of Simpson's diversity index over productive rearrangements. In TCRdb, the immuneACCESS table is reduced to in-frame sequences with V and J assigned. These tables do not hold every clone; where another copy was compared, an unresolved V gene accounts for under half, and the others remain unexplained. V and J calls and clone size are as listed in that table; D and trimming were resolved from the DNA. In this sample the table shows 200,000 to 250,000 clones, 86% of which occur a single time. In total, the top ten clones hold 9.5% to 13% of the sample.

With respect to this clone: No cognate antigen has been identified for it. Base qualities are not recorded, but no much larger clone differs from it by a single base.

Its CDR3 holds 15 amino acids, cysteine through phenylalanine. Left in the record is the CDR3 DNA by itself, 45 bases read in frame from the first base. Relative to germline, V is missing 8 bases and J is missing 7 bases, with 15 bases of the junction outside any gene match. Looking up the germline V gene yields CDR1 MGHRA and CDR2 YSYEKL. Overall results and qualifications from the work: The amount of clinical and demographic metadata varied by source and participant and was provided uncurated.

One collaborating source in Seattle enrolled patients during active infection and followed them longitudinally through the course of disease. Each collaborating institution followed its own protocols to collect whole blood in K2EDTA tubes. Collaborator samples were shipped for TCRbeta analysis as frozen whole blood, isolated PBMCs, or DNA extracted from either sample type. Sequenced sample: peripheral blood. The clonotype originates from a woman in her fifties or sixties with COVID-19, enrolled during active disease. The V gene is TRBV4-1 and the J gene is TRBJ2-7; 9 central bases correspond to TRBD1. The sequenced DNA: TGCGCCAGCGGCTGGGCCCGGGACAGGGATGGAGAGCAGTACTTC. Protein translation: CASGWARDRDGEQYF.